This is a list of T cell receptor beta chains from one sample in a study of shared clonotypes between healthy human individuals. Repertoires were generated with immunoSEQ multiplex PCR, while TCRdb's copy carries only in-frame clones and drops some. There are millions of clones in the sample; about 94% occur only once, and roughly 1.1% lies in the top ten. Material: naive CD8+ T cells sorted from blood. The receptors stem from a man aged 18 to 29 in good health. Both conserved end residues are part of each CDR3. The D gene is left open where the match is weak. Expanded clones get a size class; other rows say once, few or many, or leave the size out.

j_gene: TRBJ2-1
d_gene: -
v_gene: TRBV4-1
abundance: -
len: 12
CDR3nt: TGCGCCAGCAGCCAAGCAAGTAATGAGCAGTTCTTC
CDR3aa: CASSQASNEQFF

j_gene: TRBJ2-3
d_gene: -
v_gene: TRBV11-2
abundance: -
len: 18
CDR3nt: TGTGCCAGCAGCCAGTTATTCTCCGCGGCGGCGAGCACAGATACGCAGTATTTT
CDR3aa: CASSQLFSAAASTDTQYF

j_gene: TRBJ2-2
d_gene: -
v_gene: TRBV9
abundance: -
len: 16
CDR3nt: TGTGCCAGCAGCGCCCTTGGGGGTACACACACCGGGGAGCTGTTTTTT
CDR3aa: CASSALGGTHTGELFF

j_gene: TRBJ2-7
d_gene: -
v_gene: TRBV5-6
abundance: -
len: 14
CDR3nt: TGTGCCAGCAGCTACGGACGGAGCGACTACGAGCAGTACTTC
CDR3aa: CASSYGRSDYEQYF

j_gene: TRBJ2-3
d_gene: -
v_gene: TRBV5-1
abundance: -
len: 15
CDR3nt: TGCGCCAGCAGCTTGGAGAGGGATCGCACAGATACGCAGTATTTT
CDR3aa: CASSLERDRTDTQYF

j_gene: TRBJ2-6
d_gene: TRBD1
v_gene: TRBV14
abundance: once
len: 18
CDR3nt: TGTGCCAGCAGCCAATCGGACAGGGAGGTTTCTGGGGCCAACGTCCTGACTTTC
CDR3aa: CASSQSDREVSGANVLTF

j_gene: TRBJ2-3
d_gene: -
v_gene: TRBV5-1
abundance: -
len: 15
CDR3nt: TGCGCCAGCAGCTTGGGGGGCCAAGCCACAGATACGCAGTATTTT
CDR3aa: CASSLGGQATDTQYF

j_gene: TRBJ1-1
d_gene: -
v_gene: TRBV19
abundance: once
len: 13
CDR3nt: TGTGCCAGTAACTTAGGGCCCAACACTGAAGCTTTCTTT
CDR3aa: CASNLGPNTEAFF

j_gene: TRBJ2-5
d_gene: -
v_gene: TRBV6-1
abundance: -
len: 13
CDR3nt: TGTGCCAGCAGTGTCCCTCAAGCGGGTAACCAGTACTTC
CDR3aa: CASSVPQAGNQYF

j_gene: TRBJ2-3
d_gene: -
v_gene: TRBV13
abundance: -
len: 15
CDR3nt: TGTGCCAGCAGCTCGGAGATGAACGACACAGATACGCAGTATTTT
CDR3aa: CASSSEMNDTDTQYF

j_gene: TRBJ2-3
d_gene: TRBD2
v_gene: TRBV7-7
abundance: -
len: 15
CDR3nt: TGTGCTAGCAGCTTAGTAGCGGGGGCGACAGATACGCAGTATTTT
CDR3aa: CASSLVAGATDTQYF

j_gene: TRBJ2-7
d_gene: TRBD1
v_gene: TRBV14
abundance: -
len: 14
CDR3nt: TGTGCCAGCAGCCAAGGGACAGGAACCTACGAGCAGTACTTC
CDR3aa: CASSQGTGTYEQYF

j_gene: TRBJ1-1
d_gene: -
v_gene: TRBV19
abundance: -
len: 14
CDR3nt: TGTGCCAGTACTTTCCGTGGGGCCTACACTGAAGCTTTCTTT
CDR3aa: CASTFRGAYTEAFF

j_gene: TRBJ1-5
d_gene: -
v_gene: TRBV27
abundance: -
len: 14
CDR3nt: TGTGCCAGCAGTTTATTTTATGGGTCTCAGCCCCAGCATTTT
CDR3aa: CASSLFYGSQPQHF

j_gene: TRBJ2-7
d_gene: -
v_gene: TRBV6-5
abundance: -
len: 14
CDR3nt: TGTGCCAGCAGTTACTCGGCAGGGTCCTACGAGCAGTACTTC
CDR3aa: CASSYSAGSYEQYF

j_gene: TRBJ1-1
d_gene: -
v_gene: TRBV13
abundance: -
len: 13
CDR3nt: TGTGCCAGCAGTTCCCGGGGGTACACTGAAGCTTTCTTT
CDR3aa: CASSSRGYTEAFF

j_gene: TRBJ2-7
d_gene: -
v_gene: TRBV11-1
abundance: -
len: 15
CDR3nt: TGTGCCAGCAGCCCTACGGTGGGGTTCTCCTACGAGCAGTACTTC
CDR3aa: CASSPTVGFSYEQYF

j_gene: TRBJ2-3
d_gene: -
v_gene: TRBV9
abundance: -
len: 14
CDR3nt: TGTGCCAGCAGCGTAGCCGGGGGTGCAGATACGCAGTATTTT
CDR3aa: CASSVAGGADTQYF

j_gene: TRBJ1-1
d_gene: -
v_gene: TRBV5-4
abundance: -
len: 13
CDR3nt: TGTGCCAGCAGCTTAAGGTACGACACTGAAGCTTTCTTT
CDR3aa: CASSLRYDTEAFF

j_gene: TRBJ1-1
d_gene: -
v_gene: TRBV15
abundance: -
len: 18
CDR3nt: TGTGCCACCAGCAGAGATTGGGCAGGGGAGGGCCGTATCACTGAAGCTTTCTTT
CDR3aa: CATSRDWAGEGRITEAFF

j_gene: TRBJ2-5
d_gene: TRBD2
v_gene: TRBV2
abundance: -
len: 15
CDR3nt: TGTGCCAGCCTTCCGACTAGCGGGGCCCAAGAGACCCAGTACTTC
CDR3aa: CASLPTSGAQETQYF

j_gene: TRBJ2-7
d_gene: -
v_gene: TRBV30
abundance: once
len: 13
CDR3nt: TGTGCCTGGACGGGGGACAGTTCCTACGAGCAGTACTTC
CDR3aa: CAWTGDSSYEQYF

j_gene: TRBJ1-5
d_gene: TRBD1
v_gene: TRBV4-3
abundance: once
len: 17
CDR3nt: TGCGCCAGCAGCCAAGAACTAACAGGGGGCCCCAATCAGCCCCAGCATTTT
CDR3aa: CASSQELTGGPNQPQHF

j_gene: TRBJ2-1
d_gene: TRBD2
v_gene: TRBV7-2
abundance: -
len: 18
CDR3nt: TGTGCCAGCAGCTTAGCGGAGGGTCTCGCGGGAGGACACAATGAGCAGTTCTTC
CDR3aa: CASSLAEGLAGGHNEQFF

j_gene: TRBJ2-3
d_gene: -
v_gene: TRBV5-6
abundance: -
len: 14
CDR3nt: TGTGCCAGCAGCTTGGCTAGCTCCGTAGATACGCAGTATTTT
CDR3aa: CASSLASSVDTQYF

j_gene: TRBJ2-1
d_gene: TRBD1
v_gene: TRBV27
abundance: -
len: 16
CDR3nt: TGTGCCAGCAGTTCCCGACAGGGTATACTGTACAATGAGCAGTTCTTC
CDR3aa: CASSSRQGILYNEQFF

j_gene: TRBJ1-4
d_gene: -
v_gene: TRBV2
abundance: -
len: 18
CDR3nt: TGTGCCAGCAGTGAAGCCTTCGCGACAGTCACAACTAATGAAAAACTGTTTTTT
CDR3aa: CASSEAFATVTTNEKLFF

j_gene: TRBJ1-1
d_gene: TRBD1
v_gene: TRBV7-9
abundance: -
len: 17
CDR3nt: TGTGCCAGCAGGGCAGGACAGGGGAATCCTTGGAACACTGAAGCTTTCTTT
CDR3aa: CASRAGQGNPWNTEAFF

j_gene: TRBJ2-1
d_gene: TRBD2
v_gene: TRBV4-1
abundance: -
len: 17
CDR3nt: TGCGCCAGCAGCCAAGATCTCCCCCAGCGGGGGAGCAATGAGCAGTTCTTC
CDR3aa: CASSQDLPQRGSNEQFF

j_gene: TRBJ2-3
d_gene: TRBD2
v_gene: TRBV7-8
abundance: -
len: 14
CDR3nt: TGTGCCAGCGGGTCAGCGGGAATCACAGATACGCAGTATTTT
CDR3aa: CASGSAGITDTQYF

j_gene: TRBJ2-7
d_gene: -
v_gene: TRBV19
abundance: -
len: 14
CDR3nt: TGTGCCACCAATCCGGGGGACCCCTCCTACGAGCAGTACTTC
CDR3aa: CATNPGDPSYEQYF

j_gene: TRBJ1-2
d_gene: TRBD1
v_gene: TRBV6-1
abundance: -
len: 13
CDR3nt: TGTGCCAGCAGTCTGGACAGGGCTTATGGCTACACCTTC
CDR3aa: CASSLDRAYGYTF

j_gene: TRBJ2-2
d_gene: TRBD1
v_gene: TRBV27
abundance: -
len: 13
CDR3nt: TGTGCCAGCAATAACAGGGGGACCGGGGAGCTGTTTTTT
CDR3aa: CASNNRGTGELFF

j_gene: TRBJ1-1
d_gene: TRBD1
v_gene: TRBV5-6
abundance: -
len: 16
CDR3nt: TGTGCCAGCAGCCTGTGGGACAGGGGAATGAACACTGAAGCTTTCTTT
CDR3aa: CASSLWDRGMNTEAFF

j_gene: TRBJ2-3
d_gene: -
v_gene: TRBV7-2
abundance: -
len: 14
CDR3nt: TGTGCCAGCAGCCCCGATCTAGAGACAGATACGCAGTATTTT
CDR3aa: CASSPDLETDTQYF

j_gene: TRBJ2-7
d_gene: TRBD2
v_gene: TRBV4-3
abundance: -
len: 16
CDR3nt: TGCGCCAGCAGCCAGGAAAGACTAGCGGGAGCCCACGAGCAGTACTTC
CDR3aa: CASSQERLAGAHEQYF

j_gene: TRBJ1-6
d_gene: TRBD1
v_gene: TRBV28
abundance: -
len: 14
CDR3nt: TGTGCCAGCAGTTTAGGGACAGGGGGTTCACCCCTCCACTTT
CDR3aa: CASSLGTGGSPLHF

j_gene: TRBJ2-1
d_gene: -
v_gene: TRBV29-1
abundance: -
len: 12
CDR3nt: TGCAGCGTTGAAGATCAAGGGCCTGAGCAGTTCTTC
CDR3aa: CSVEDQGPEQFF

j_gene: TRBJ2-5
d_gene: -
v_gene: TRBV4-1
abundance: -
len: 14
CDR3nt: TGCGCCAGCAGCCAAGAGACAGCACAAGAGACCCAGTACTTC
CDR3aa: CASSQETAQETQYF

j_gene: TRBJ2-7
d_gene: -
v_gene: TRBV9
abundance: -
len: 13
CDR3nt: TGTGCCAGCAGCGCCGGACTCGGCTACGAGCAGTACTTC
CDR3aa: CASSAGLGYEQYF

j_gene: TRBJ2-1
d_gene: -
v_gene: TRBV2
abundance: once
len: 15
CDR3nt: TGTGCCAGCAGCGGTGGGGGGAGCTCCTACAATGAGCAGTTCTTC
CDR3aa: CASSGGGSSYNEQFF

j_gene: TRBJ1-1
d_gene: -
v_gene: TRBV6-6
abundance: -
len: 12
CDR3nt: TGTGCCGCCGGTTATTTGGGCACTGAAGCTTTCTTT
CDR3aa: CAAGYLGTEAFF

j_gene: TRBJ2-1
d_gene: -
v_gene: TRBV4-3
abundance: -
len: 13
CDR3nt: TGCGCCAGCAGCCAAGTAGAAGGTAGCGGGCAGTTCTTC
CDR3aa: CASSQVEGSGQFF

j_gene: TRBJ2-3
d_gene: -
v_gene: TRBV7-9
abundance: -
len: 14
CDR3nt: TGTGCCAGCAGCTACGGGTTTAGCACAGATACGCAGTATTTT
CDR3aa: CASSYGFSTDTQYF